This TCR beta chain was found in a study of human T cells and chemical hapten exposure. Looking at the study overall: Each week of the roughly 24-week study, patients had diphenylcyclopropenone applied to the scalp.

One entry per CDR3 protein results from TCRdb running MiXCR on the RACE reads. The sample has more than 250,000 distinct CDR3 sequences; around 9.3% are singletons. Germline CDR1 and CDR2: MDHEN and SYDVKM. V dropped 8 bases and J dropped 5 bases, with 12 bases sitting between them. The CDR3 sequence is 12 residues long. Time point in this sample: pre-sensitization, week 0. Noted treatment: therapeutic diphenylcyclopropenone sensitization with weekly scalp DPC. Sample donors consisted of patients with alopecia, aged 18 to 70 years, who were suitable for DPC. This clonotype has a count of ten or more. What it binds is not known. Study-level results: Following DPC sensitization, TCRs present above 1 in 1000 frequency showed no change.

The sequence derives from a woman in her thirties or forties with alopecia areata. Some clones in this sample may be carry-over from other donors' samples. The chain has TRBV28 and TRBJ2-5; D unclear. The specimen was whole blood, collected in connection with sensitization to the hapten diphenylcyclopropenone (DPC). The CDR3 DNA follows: TGTGCCAGCGCCTCTTCCACGGAGACCCAGTACTTC. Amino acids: CASASSTETQYF.